These 16 T cell receptor beta chains were all obtained from the same sample, sequenced in a study of regulatory T cells in long-lasting Graves disease. Indicated time point: persistent/refractory GD, antithyroid drugs over 5 years with positive TRAb. The TCR library was made from RNA that had been extracted from PBMCs in TRIzol. Arm-PCR with iRepertoire HTBI primers amplified the CDR3 regions for these TCR beta libraries. Using its own MiXCR run on the multiplex PCR reads, TCRdb lists one record per CDR3 protein. The profile shows fewer than 600,000 distinct CDR3 sequences, under 25% of them singletons. This specimen was peripheral blood mononuclear cells (PBMCs), taken when the disease was refractory, from a patient treated with antithyroid drugs. These receptors all come from a female donor with Graves disease.

The chain uses TRBV20-1 and TRBJ1-1; 7 bases fit TRBD1. The V segment lost 7 bases and the J segment 1 base; nucleotides outside the gene matches: 3. The CDR3 covers 12 residues. Germline assignment: CDR1 DFQATT and CDR2 SNEGSKA (reference sequence). The DNA of the CDR3 is TGCAGTGGACGACAGGGGAACACTGAAGCTTTCTTT. Translated, it gives CSGRQGNTEAFF.

Details on this clonotype: This may be a read error: a much more frequent sequence differs by one nucleotide. The chain employs TRBV29-1 and TRBJ2-2; D is undetermined. V was pared by 3 bases and J by 7 bases, with 9 bases between. CDR1 is SQVTM, CDR2 ANQGSEA, per germline. CDR3 length: 12 amino acids. CDR3 DNA sequence: TGCAGCGTTGATTCGACCGTCGGGGAGCTGTTTTTT. Its protein is CSVDSTVGELFF.

This clonotype appeared many times. The rearrangement joins TRBV30 to TRBJ1-1; D is ambiguous. Trimming removed 0 bases at V and 7 bases at J, with 12 bases between. The CDR3 has 13 amino acids. The germline V gene encodes CDR1 GTSNPN and CDR2 SVGIG (reference sequence). The chain's CDR3 is CAWSVDPSSEAFF. The CDR3 DNA follows: TGTGCCTGGAGTGTGGATCCCTCCAGTGAAGCTTTCTTT.

This clonotype was counted only a few times. J is TRBJ2-7 and V is TRBV11-3, with no clear D. CDR3 size: 11 residues. Trimming took 5 bases from V and 5 from J, leaving 7 bases between them. CDR1 is SGHNT, CDR2 YENEEA, per germline. The DNA for the CDR3 is TGTGCCAGCAGCGTAGTAGACGAGCAGTACTTC. Amino acid sequence: CASSVVDEQYF.

The chain combines TRBV14 with TRBJ1-1; tentative D call: TRBD1 (5 bases). Trimming took 0 bases from V and 0 from J, leaving 8 bases between them. From germline, CDR1 is SGHDN and CDR2 FVKESK. The CDR3 extends over 15 amino acids. In DNA form, the CDR3 reads TGTGCCAGCAGCCAAGACGGGGGGTTGAACACTGAAGCTTTCTTT. This sequence encodes CASSQDGGLNTEAFF.

The sample holds a few counts of this clonotype. The V and J genes are TRBV28 and TRBJ1-2, with a possible D match to TRBD1 (6 bases). The CDR3 length is 11 residues. CDR1 is MDHEN, CDR2 SYDVKM, per germline. V lost 3 bases, J lost 7 bases, and 6 bases lay in between. In DNA, the CDR3 is TGTGCCAGCAGTTTGACAGGTGGCTACACCTTC. Residues: CASSLTGGYTF.

This clonotype was observed at least ten times. V is TRBV2 and J is TRBJ2-7; possibly TRBD2 for D (5 bases). The V end was cut by 10 bases, the J end by 4 bases, with 17 bases between. Germline V gene data show CDR1 as SNHLY and CDR2 as FYNNEI. The CDR3 covers 13 residues. The CDR3 here is CATSGQPPYEQYF. The CDR3 region has the DNA TGTGCCACCAGCGGCCAACCCCCGTACGAGCAGTACTTC.

This rearrangement joins TRBV3-1 to TRBJ1-6; D call uncertain. CDR3 length: 14 amino acids. In germline, CDR1 is LGHDT, CDR2 YNNKEL (reference sequence). V was trimmed by 2 bases and J by 7 bases, leaving 9 bases between them. The CDR3 coding sequence is TGTGCCAGCAGCCAAACAGACGGAAATTCACCCCTCCACTTT. This codes for CASSQTDGNSPLHF.

This chain joins TRBV4-3 and TRBJ1-2, with TRBD1 matching over 10 bases. This CDR3 spans 15 amino acids. With 0 bases clipped from V and 10 bases from J, the junction kept 8 bases outside the gene matches. Germline V CDR1 and CDR2: LGHNA, YSLEER. As DNA, the CDR3 is TGCGCCAGCAGCCAAGATGGTGACAGGGGGCATGACTACACCTTC. Translated: CASSQDGDRGHDYTF.

Comment on this clonotype: This may stem from a read error, because a much larger clone lies one nucleotide away. The V and J genes are TRBV6-2 or TRBV6-3 and TRBJ1-5; D call uncertain. Germline lookup yields CDR1 MNHEY and CDR2 SVGEGT. CDR3 size: 15 residues. As DNA, the CDR3 is TGTGCCAGCAGTGGCGATCTATCAAGCAATCGGCCCCAGCATTTT. The encoded protein is CASSGDLSSNRPQHF.

This clonotype was seen ten or more times. CDR3 DNA sequence: TGTGCCAGCAGTGGCCTCAGTGTAGCTTTCTACATGAACACTGAAGCTTTCTTT. It is translated as CASSGLSVAFYMNTEAFF. The genes are TRBV28 and TRBJ1-1; D call uncertain. V lost 5 bases and J 0 bases, leaving 22 bases between the germline ends. Germline CDR1 and CDR2: MDHEN and SYDVKM. There are 18 residues in the CDR3.

This clonotype was found a few times. The chain links TRBV20-1 to TRBJ2-7; TRBD1 agrees at 9 bases. This CDR3 has 12 residues. The germline gives CDR1 DFQATT, CDR2 SNEGSKA (reference sequence). J lost 4 bases, V lost 4 bases, and 2 bases had no gene match. The CDR3 here is CSATGTGYEQYF. CDR3 coding DNA: TGCAGTGCTACCGGGACAGGGTACGAGCAGTACTTC.

This chain uses TRBV19 with TRBJ1-5, with 10 bases fitting TRBD1. The CDR3 is 15 residues long. V shed 7 bases, J shed 5 bases, and the junction held 8 bases outside the gene matches. CDR1 and CDR2 from the germline V gene are LNHDA and SQIVND (reference sequence). This chain's CDR3 is CASNGGQGTYQPQHF. As DNA, the CDR3 is TGTGCCAGTAACGGGGGACAGGGGACCTATCAGCCCCAGCATTTT. Supplemented by reference TRBV19 and TRBJ1-5, the full variable domain reads DGGITQSPKYLFRKEGQNVTLSCEQNLNHDAMYWYRQDPGQGLRLIYYSQIVNDFQKGDIAEGYSVSREKKESFPLTVTSAQKNPTAFYLCASNGGQGTYQPQHFGDGTRLSIL.

This clonotype came up a few times. This chain connects TRBV20-1 to TRBJ2-5; D unresolved. This CDR3 spans 15 amino acids. Germline values: CDR1 DFQATT, CDR2 SNEGSKA (reference sequence). Trimming took 3 bases from V and 5 from J, leaving 19 bases between them. The CDR3 protein is CSASLGQAVWETQYF. CDR3 nucleotide sequence: TGCAGTGCTAGCTTAGGGCAGGCGGTTTGGGAGACCCAGTACTTC.

This clonotype has a count of ten or more. The rearrangement uses TRBV20-1 and TRBJ2-5, with D possibly matching TRBD2 (6 bases). Germline values: CDR1 DFQATT, CDR2 SNEGSKA (reference sequence). V dropped 5 bases and J dropped 5 bases, with 12 bases sitting between them. The CDR3 has 12 residues. In nucleotides, the CDR3 is TGCAGTGCTTGGGTCGGAGGGGAGACCCAGTACTTC. This codes for CSAWVGGETQYF.

This clonotype was observed many times. The J gene is TRBJ2-6, the V gene TRBV7-8; either TRBD1 or TRBD2 may supply D (7 bases each). Trimming took 5 bases from V and 2 from J, leaving 19 bases between them. The length of the CDR3 is 18 residues. Per the germline V gene, CDR1 is SGHVS and CDR2 is FQNEAQ. CDR3 DNA sequence: TGTGCCAGCAGCGGTCACAGGGGAGGGTTGGCTGGGGCCAACGTCCTGACTTTC. It is translated as CASSGHRGGLAGANVLTF.